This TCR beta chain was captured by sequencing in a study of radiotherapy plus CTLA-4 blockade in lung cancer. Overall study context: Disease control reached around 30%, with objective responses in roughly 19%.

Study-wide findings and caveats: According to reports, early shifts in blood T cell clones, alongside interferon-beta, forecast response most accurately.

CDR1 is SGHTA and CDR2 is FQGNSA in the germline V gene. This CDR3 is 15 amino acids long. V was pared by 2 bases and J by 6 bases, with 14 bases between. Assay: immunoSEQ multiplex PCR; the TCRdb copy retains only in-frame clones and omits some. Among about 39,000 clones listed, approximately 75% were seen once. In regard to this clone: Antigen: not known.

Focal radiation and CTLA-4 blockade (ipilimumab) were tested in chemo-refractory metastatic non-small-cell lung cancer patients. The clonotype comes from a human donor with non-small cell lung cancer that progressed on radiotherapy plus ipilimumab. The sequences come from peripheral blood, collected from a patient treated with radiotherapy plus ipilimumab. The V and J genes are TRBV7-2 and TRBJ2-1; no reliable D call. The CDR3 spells CASSLTVTVSNEQFF. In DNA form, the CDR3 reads TGTGCCAGCAGCTTAACGGTTACAGTAAGCAATGAGCAGTTCTTC.